This TCR beta chain came from a study of cytomegalovirus exposure and HLA in healthy donors (TCRdb year 2017). In the study overall: According to a later analysis, the 120 or so validation repertoires were produced on the same platform as the 666 repertoires of the first cohort. The study combined high-throughput TCR immunosequencing, statistical association of individual TCRs with disease status, and machine learning to predict cytomegalovirus infection status. Besides the first cohort of roughly 700 subjects, a separate validation cohort made up of over 95 different subjects was used. The aim of the study was to test whether cataloging public T cell receptors could identify signatures of past pathogen exposure. General conclusions and limits of the study: The study listed 150 to 200 TCR beta chains as associated with cytomegalovirus. In vitro tests confirmed that a few of the cytomegalovirus-associated TCR beta chains recognize cytomegalovirus antigens. A later analysis found that TCRs clustered in the first cohort also tended to co-occur in the 130 or so validation repertoires, with approximately 94% of cluster scores above 0. According to the authors, the approach could potentially be generalized to other disease states and immunological phenotypes. Most TCR sequences were seen in very few donors, while some public TCRs were found in many individuals. A later analysis lacked HLA typing for the validation cohort, so it scored co-occurrence in that cohort across all 130 or so repertoires. The classifier was reported to diagnose cytomegalovirus status with high specificity and sensitivity in both the original cohort and the validation cohort.

Separate from the approximately 700-subject first cohort, the validation cohort of roughly 110 subjects was the group to which the donors belonged. The junction carries 13 bases between V and J, which are trimmed by 0 bases and 4 bases respectively. From cysteine to phenylalanine, the CDR3 is 15 amino acids long. Just the 45-base CDR3 DNA is kept, in frame starting at base 1. From the germline V gene (reference sequence), CDR1 is SGHNT and CDR2 is YYREEE. Comment on this clone: What antigen it recognizes has not been identified. Base qualities are missing; no much larger clone stands one base away.

The library was built by means of the immunoSEQ multiplex PCR assay. As for how the authors treated the data: To diagnose cytomegalovirus status from the catalog of TCR beta chain sequences, a statistical classification framework was built. This immuneACCESS table, as held by TCRdb, lists in-frame sequences with V and J called but not all clones. Of the missing ones, under half trace to an unresolved V gene in checked studies; the others have no known cause. The D gene and trimming were derived from the DNA, and the V and J assignments and clone size from that table. This sample lists 110,000 to 150,000 clones; about 94% were detected once. Of the sample, 1.8% falls within the top ten clones.

The sequence is built from TRBV5-4 and TRBJ2-5, with TRBD1 tentatively as D gene (6 bases match). The TCR sequence derives from a man younger than 30 in good health and CMV-seropositive. Input material: PBMCs. The bases read TGTGCCAGCAGCTTGGGGGTCAGGGGCGTAGAGACCCAGTACTTC. Translated, it reads CASSLGVRGVETQYF.